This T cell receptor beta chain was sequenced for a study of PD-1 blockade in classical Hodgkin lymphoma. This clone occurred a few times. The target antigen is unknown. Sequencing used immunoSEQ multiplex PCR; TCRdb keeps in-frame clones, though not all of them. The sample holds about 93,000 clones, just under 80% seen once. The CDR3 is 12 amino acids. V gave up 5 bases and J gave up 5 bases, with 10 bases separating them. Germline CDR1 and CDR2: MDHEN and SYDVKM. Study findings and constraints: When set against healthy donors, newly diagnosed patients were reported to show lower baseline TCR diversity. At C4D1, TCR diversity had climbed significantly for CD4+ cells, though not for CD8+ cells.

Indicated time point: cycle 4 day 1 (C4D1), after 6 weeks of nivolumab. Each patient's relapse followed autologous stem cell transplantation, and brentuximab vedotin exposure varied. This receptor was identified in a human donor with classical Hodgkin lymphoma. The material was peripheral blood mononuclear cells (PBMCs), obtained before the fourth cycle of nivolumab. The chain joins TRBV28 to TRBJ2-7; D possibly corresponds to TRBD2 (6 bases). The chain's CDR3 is CASSETRNEQYF. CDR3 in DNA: TGTGCCAGCAGTGAGACTAGAAACGAGCAGTACTTC.